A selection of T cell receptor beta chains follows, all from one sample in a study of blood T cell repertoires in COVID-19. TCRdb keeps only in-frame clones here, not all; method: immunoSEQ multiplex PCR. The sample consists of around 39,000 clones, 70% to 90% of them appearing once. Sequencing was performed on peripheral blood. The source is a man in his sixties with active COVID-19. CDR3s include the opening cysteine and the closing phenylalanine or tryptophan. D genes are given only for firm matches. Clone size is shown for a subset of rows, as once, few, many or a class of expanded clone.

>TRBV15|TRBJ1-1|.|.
TGTGCCACCAGGGAAGCAGGGGCTGAGGGGAACACTGAAGCTTTCTTT
CATREAGAEGNTEAFF
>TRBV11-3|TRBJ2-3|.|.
TGTGCCAGCAGCGCCCATGCGGGATTGGCGCAGTATTTT
CASSAHAGLAQYF
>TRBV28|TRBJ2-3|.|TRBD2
TGTGCCAGCGTTCCCGGGACTAGCGGAGCTAGCACAGATACGCAGTATTTT
CASVPGTSGASTDTQYF
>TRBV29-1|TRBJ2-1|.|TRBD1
TGCAGCGTCTTTCCCGGGACAGGGGACAATGAGCAGTTCTTC
CSVFPGTGDNEQFF
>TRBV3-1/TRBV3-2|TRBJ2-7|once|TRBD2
TGTGCCAGCAGCCTCTTACTAGCGGCAGGGTCCTACGAGCAGTACTTC
CASSLLLAAGSYEQYF
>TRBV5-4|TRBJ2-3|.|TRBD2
TGTGCCAGCAGCTTGCGCGGCGGGAGGGCCGGAGATACGCAGTATTTT
CASSLRGGRAGDTQYF
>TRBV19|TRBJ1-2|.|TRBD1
TGTGCCAGTAGTCCAAGACAGGGGGCGCTCAGCGGCTACACCTTC
CASSPRQGALSGYTF
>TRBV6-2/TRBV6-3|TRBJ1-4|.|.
TGTGCCAGCAGTACCTGGACGGGGTGGAGGAATGAAAAACTGTTTTTT
CASSTWTGWRNEKLFF
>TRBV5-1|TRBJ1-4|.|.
TGCGCCAGCAGCTACGGACGGAGGGATGAAAAACTGTTTTTT
CASSYGRRDEKLFF
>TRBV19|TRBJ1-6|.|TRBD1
TGTGCCAGTAGTCATATATACGACGGGACAGGGGCCACCTCCTATAATTCACCCCTCCACTTT
CASSHIYDGTGATSYNSPLHF
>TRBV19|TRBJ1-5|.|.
TGTGCCAGTAGTATTTTAGGGGTTAGCAATCAGCCCCAGCATTTT
CASSILGVSNQPQHF
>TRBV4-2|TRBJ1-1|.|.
TGTGCCAGCAGCCCTGGGGGCTCGGGGACTGAAGCTTTCTTT
CASSPGGSGTEAFF
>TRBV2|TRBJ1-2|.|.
TGTGCCAGCCGCGGCCGAGAGGCGTTTCCCCCTAGCACCTTC
CASRGREAFPPSTF
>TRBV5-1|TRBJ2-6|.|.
TGCGCCAGCAGTACGGAGCGCCCCTCTGGGGCCAACGTCCTGACTTTC
CASSTERPSGANVLTF
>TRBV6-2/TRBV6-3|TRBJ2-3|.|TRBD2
TGTGCCAGCAGTCCGCTTCGGACTAGCGGGGACACAGATACGCAGTATTTT
CASSPLRTSGDTDTQYF
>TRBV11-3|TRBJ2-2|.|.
TGTGCCAGCAGCTTCTACACCGGGGAGCTGTTTTTT
CASSFYTGELFF
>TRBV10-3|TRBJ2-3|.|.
TGTGCCATCAGTGGTGTCGGGACACTGGGACCAGATACGCAGTATTTT
CAISGVGTLGPDTQYF
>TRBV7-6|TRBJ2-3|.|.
TGTGCCAGCAGCTTATTTTCGGGTACAGATACGCAGTATTTT
CASSLFSGTDTQYF
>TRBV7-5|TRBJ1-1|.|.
TGTGCCAGAAGCTCCAGGGGGGTCCCGAACACTGAAGCTTTCTTT
CARSSRGVPNTEAFF
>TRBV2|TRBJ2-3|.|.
TGTGCCAGCAGCCTCGAATGGGCGGGAGATACGCAGTATTTT
CASSLEWAGDTQYF
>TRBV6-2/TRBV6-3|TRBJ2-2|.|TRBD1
TGTGCCAGCAGTTCCTGGACAGGGGGCACCGGGGAGCTGTTTTTT
CASSSWTGGTGELFF
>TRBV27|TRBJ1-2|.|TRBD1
TGTGCCAGCAGTCCCACCGGGACAGGACTCTATGGCTACACCTTC
CASSPTGTGLYGYTF
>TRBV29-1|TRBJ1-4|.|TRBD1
TGCAGCGCGGGACAGGGAGAAAAACTGTTTTTT
CSAGQGEKLFF